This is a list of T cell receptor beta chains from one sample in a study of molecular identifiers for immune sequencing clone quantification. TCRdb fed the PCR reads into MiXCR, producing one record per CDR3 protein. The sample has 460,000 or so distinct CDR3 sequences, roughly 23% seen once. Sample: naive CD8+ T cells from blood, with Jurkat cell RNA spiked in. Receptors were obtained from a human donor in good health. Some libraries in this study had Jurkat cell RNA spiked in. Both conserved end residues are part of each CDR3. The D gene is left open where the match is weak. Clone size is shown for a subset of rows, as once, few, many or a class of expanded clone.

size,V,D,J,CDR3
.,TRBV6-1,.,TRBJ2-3,CASILGLSTDTQYF
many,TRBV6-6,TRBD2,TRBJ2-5,CASTPRLAGVETQYF
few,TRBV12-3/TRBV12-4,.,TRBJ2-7,CASGSMGEQYF
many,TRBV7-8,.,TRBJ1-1,CASSLYFTEAFF
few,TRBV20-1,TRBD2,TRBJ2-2,CSARDSLAGPNTGELFF
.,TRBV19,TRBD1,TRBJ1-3,CASGQAVGNIIYF
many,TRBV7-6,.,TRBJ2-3,CASSLVAESTDTQYF
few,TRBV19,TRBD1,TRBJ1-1,CASTISRTGGTEAFF
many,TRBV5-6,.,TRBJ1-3,CASSLVGNTIYF
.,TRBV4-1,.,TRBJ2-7,CASSQLISLSSYEQYF
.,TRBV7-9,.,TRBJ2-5,CASSAGRYQETQYF
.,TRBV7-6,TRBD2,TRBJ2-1,CASSLVPSGNYNEQFF
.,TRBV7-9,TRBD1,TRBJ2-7,CASSKPGQGNNLAYEQYF
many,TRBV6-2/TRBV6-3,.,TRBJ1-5,CASRGIMQSNQPQHF
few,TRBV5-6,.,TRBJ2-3,CASSFFSVTGGNTDTQYF
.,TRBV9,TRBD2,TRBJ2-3,CASSPRGGVTDTQYF
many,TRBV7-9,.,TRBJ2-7,CASSLGSDEQYF
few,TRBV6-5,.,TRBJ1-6,CASSYGLGSPLHF
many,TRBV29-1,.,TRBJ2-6,CSVHDQGPDSGANVLTF
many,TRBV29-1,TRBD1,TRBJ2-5,CSVEQGTGVETQYF
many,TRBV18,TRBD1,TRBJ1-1,CASSLQGVEAFF
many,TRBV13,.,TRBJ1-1,CASSLGVVGTEAFF
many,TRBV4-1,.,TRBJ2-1,CASSHQTGALHNEQFF
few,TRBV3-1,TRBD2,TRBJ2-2,CASSFPGGRIGELFF
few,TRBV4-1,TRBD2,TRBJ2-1,CASSQLAGAYNKQFF
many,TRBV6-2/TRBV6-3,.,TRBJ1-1,CASSYSFGMSTEAFF
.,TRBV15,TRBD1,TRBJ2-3,CATSTAGGWSTDTQYF
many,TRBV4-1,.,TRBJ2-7,CASSQGGRDREQYF
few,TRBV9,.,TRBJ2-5,CASSVGAGMAPETQYF
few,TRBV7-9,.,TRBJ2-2,CASSSLPHSEELFF
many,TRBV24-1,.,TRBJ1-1,CATTLSLLSEAFF
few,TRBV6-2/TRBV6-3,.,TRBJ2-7,CASSYREDGQGPYEQYF
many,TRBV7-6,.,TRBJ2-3,CASSLHGSTDTQYF
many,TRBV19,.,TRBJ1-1,CASSISRLLNTEAFF
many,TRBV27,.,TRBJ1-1,CASSLGGRATEAFF
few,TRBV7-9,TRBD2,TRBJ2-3,CASSFLGLASTDTQYF
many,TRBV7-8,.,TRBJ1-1,CASSLPGRLNTEAFF
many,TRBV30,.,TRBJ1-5,CAWSVTGLNQPQHF
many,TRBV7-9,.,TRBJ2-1,CASSSMTRSSFF
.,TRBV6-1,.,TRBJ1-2,CASSGYTGVRGYGYTF
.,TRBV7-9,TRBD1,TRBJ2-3,CASSLADRLFTDTQYF
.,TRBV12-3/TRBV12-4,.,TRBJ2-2,CASSLASLAGELFF
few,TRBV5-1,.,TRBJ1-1,CASGLAGVITNTEAFF
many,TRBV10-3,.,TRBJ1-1,CAILRQENTEAFF
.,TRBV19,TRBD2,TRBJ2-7,CASRTAAGDSYEQYF
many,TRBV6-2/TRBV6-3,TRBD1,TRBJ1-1,CASRKGTGVTTFF
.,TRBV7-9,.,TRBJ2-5,CASSLLSVQGQETQYF
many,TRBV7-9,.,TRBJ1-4,CASFPHGETNEKLFF
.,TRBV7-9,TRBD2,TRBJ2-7,CASSSATSGKAYEQYF
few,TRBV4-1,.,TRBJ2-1,CASSLRVDRERGEQFF
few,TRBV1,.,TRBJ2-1,CTSSRTSRDNEQFF
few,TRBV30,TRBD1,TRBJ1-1,CAGDRPPGTEAFF
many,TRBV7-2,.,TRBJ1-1,CASSSGAGATEAFF
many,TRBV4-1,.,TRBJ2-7,CASSQDRGSSSYEQYF
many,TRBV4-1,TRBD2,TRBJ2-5,CASSQLAGGQETQYF
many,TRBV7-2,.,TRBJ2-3,CASGGDYTDTQYF
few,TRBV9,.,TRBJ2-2,CASSVKGQDGELFF
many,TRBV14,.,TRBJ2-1,CASSQEQVYNEQFF
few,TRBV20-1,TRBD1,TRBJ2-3,CSATDRGLADTQYF